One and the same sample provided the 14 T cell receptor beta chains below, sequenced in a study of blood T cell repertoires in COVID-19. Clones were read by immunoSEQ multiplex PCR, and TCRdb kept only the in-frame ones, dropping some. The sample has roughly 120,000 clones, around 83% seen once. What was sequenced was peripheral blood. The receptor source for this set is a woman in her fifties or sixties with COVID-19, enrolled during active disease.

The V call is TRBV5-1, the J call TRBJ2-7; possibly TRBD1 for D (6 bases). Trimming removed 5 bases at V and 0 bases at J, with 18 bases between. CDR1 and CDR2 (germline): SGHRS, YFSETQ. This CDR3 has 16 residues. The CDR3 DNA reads TGCGCCAGCAGTTATCTCGCACAGGGTAACTCCTACGAGCAGTACTTC. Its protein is CASSYLAQGNSYEQYF.

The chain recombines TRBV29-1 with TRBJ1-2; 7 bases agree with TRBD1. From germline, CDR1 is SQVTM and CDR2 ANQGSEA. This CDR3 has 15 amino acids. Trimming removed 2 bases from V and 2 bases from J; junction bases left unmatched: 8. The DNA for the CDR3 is TGCAGCGTTGAAAAAGGACAGGAATGGAACTATGGCTACACCTTC. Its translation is CSVEKGQEWNYGYTF.

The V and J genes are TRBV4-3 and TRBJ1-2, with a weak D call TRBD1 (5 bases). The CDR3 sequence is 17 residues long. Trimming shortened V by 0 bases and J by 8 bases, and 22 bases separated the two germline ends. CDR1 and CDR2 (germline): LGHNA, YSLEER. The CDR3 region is CASSQDRAGRLGGGYTF. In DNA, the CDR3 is TGCGCCAGCAGCCAAGATAGGGCAGGGAGGCTAGGTGGCGGCTACACCTTC.

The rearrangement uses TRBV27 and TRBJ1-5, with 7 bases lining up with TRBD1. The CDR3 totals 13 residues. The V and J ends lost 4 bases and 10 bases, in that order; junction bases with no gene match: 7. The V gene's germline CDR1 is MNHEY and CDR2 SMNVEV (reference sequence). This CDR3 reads CASSWNRGSPQHF. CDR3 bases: TGTGCCAGCAGTTGGAACAGGGGTTCTCCCCAGCATTTT.

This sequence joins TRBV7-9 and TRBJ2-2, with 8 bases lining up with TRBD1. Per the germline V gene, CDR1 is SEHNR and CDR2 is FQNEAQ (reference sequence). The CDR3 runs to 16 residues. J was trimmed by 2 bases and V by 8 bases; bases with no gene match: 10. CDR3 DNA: TGTGCCAGCCCAAAATATGGACAGGGAAACACCGGGGAGCTGTTTTTT. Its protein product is CASPKYGQGNTGELFF.

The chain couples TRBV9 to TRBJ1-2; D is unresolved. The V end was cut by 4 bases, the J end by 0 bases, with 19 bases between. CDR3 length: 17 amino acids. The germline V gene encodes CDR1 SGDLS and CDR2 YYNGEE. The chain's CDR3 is CASSPQLREATNYGYTF. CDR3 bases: TGTGCCAGCAGCCCTCAGCTCCGGGAAGCTACTAACTATGGCTACACCTTC.

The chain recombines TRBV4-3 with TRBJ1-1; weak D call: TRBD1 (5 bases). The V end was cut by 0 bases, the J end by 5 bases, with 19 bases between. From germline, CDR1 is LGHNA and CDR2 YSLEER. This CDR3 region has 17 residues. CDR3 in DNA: TGCGCCAGCAGCCAAGACCGCAGGGCAAATATTCGGACTGAAGCTTTCTTT. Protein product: CASSQDRRANIRTEAFF.

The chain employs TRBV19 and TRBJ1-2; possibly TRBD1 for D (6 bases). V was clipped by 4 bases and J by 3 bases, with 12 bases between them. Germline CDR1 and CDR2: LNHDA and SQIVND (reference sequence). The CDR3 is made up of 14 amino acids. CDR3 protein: CASSTTGSHYGYTF. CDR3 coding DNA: TGTGCCAGTAGTACCACAGGGTCGCACTATGGCTACACCTTC.

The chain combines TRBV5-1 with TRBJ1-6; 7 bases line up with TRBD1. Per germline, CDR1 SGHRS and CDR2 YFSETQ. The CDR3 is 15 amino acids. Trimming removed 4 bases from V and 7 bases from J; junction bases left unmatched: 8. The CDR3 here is CASSPTGAGNSPLHF. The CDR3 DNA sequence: TGCGCCAGCAGCCCAACAGGGGCGGGCAATTCACCCCTCCACTTT. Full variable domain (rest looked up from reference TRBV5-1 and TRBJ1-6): KAGVTQTPRYLIKTRGQQVTLSCSPISGHRSVSWYQQTPGQGLQFLFEYFSETQRNKGNFPGRFSGRQFSNSRSEMNVSTLELGDSALYLCASSPTGAGNSPLHFGNGTRLTVT.

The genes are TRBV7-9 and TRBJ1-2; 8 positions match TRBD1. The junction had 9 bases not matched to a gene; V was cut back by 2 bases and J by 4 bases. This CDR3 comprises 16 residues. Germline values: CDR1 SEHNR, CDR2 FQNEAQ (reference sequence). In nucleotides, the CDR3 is TGTGCCAGCAGCTTATACCCAGGGGGCGATTTCTATGGCTACACCTTC. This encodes CASSLYPGGDFYGYTF.

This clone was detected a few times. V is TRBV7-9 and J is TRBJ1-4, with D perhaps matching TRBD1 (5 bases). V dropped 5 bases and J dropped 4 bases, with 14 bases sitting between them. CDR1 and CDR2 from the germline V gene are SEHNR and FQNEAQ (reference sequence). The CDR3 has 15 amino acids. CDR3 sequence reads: CASSPDGAFNEKLFF. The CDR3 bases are TGTGCCAGCAGCCCGGATGGGGCGTTTAATGAAAAACTGTTTTTT. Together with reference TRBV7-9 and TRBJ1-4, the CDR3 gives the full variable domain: DTGVSQNPRHKITKRGQNVTFRCDPISEHNRLYWYRQTLGQGPEFLTYFQNEAQLEKSRLLSDRFSAERPKGSFSTLEIQRTEQGDSAMYLCASSPDGAFNEKLFFGSGTQLSVL.

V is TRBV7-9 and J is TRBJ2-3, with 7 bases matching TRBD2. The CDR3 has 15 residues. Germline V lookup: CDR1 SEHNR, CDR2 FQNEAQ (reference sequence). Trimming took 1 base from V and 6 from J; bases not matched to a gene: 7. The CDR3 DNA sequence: TGTGCCAGCAGCTTAGGTGGGAGGGGTGGGGATACGCAGTATTTT. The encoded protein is CASSLGGRGGDTQYF.

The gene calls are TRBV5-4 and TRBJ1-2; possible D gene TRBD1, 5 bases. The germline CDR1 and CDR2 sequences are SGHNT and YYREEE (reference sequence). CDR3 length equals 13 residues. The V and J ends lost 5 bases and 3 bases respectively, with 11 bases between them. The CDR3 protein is CASSNDRHYGYTF. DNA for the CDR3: TGTGCCAGCAGTAACGACAGACACTATGGCTACACCTTC.

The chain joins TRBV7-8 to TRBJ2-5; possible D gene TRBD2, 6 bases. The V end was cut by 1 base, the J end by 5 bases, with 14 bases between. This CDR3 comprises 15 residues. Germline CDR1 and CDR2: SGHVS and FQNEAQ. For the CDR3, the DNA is TGTGCCAGCAGCTTAGGTTTCGGGAGTTATGAGACCCAGTACTTC. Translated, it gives CASSLGFGSYETQYF.